This T cell receptor (beta chain) was sequenced during a study of CD8 T cells in ankylosing spondylitis. Remarks on this clonotype: Its antigen is as yet unknown.

Per the germline V gene, CDR1 is LNHNV and CDR2 is YYDKDF (reference sequence). There are 15 residues in the CDR3. With 8 bases clipped from V and 8 bases from J, the junction kept 9 bases outside the gene matches. The study, taken as a whole, reports: The authors reported significant enrichment of disease-linked clones in matched ankylosing spondylitis synovial fluid. Characteristic of ankylosing spondylitis blood, it appeared, was a TCR beta motif comprising about eight highly homologous variants. Several of the motif variants were reported before in synovial fluid and blood from reactive arthritis.

MiXCR, applied by TCRdb to the 5' RACE reads, yields one record per CDR3 protein. Of 700,000 or so distinct CDR3 sequences listed, roughly 19% are singletons. The V and J genes are TRBV15 and TRBJ2-1, with TRBD2 matching over 13 bases. Sequenced sample: blood, either unsorted or a sorted T cell fraction (not recorded which). The TCR sequence derives from a male donor with ankylosing spondylitis. The CDR3 protein is CATSLGLAGDYEQFF. The CDR3 nucleotides read TGTGCCACCTCCCTCGGACTAGCGGGAGACTATGAGCAGTTCTTC.